The next 28 T cell receptor beta chains were all read from a single sample in a study of T cell repertoires in cytomegalovirus infection (dated by TCRdb to the late 2010s). Instrument on record: Illumina HiSeq 1500. TCRdb trimmed the raw reads at Q25, called clones with MiXCR and kept productive beta chains. CDR3 protein sequences are deduplicated, and each keeps its most common genes and DNA. Present in this sample are a few hundred thousand distinct CDR3 sequences, 17% of which were seen just once. The ten largest clones take up 9.5% to 15% of the sample. Material for sequencing was PBMCs. The receptors were gathered from a human donor in good health (CMV status not recorded). Some clones in this sample may be carry-over from other donors' samples.

This clonotype appeared many times. This CDR3 is CASSRNNIGGVGETQYF. The CDR3 bases are TGTGCCAGCAGCCGAAACAATATAGGGGGAGTCGGAGAGACCCAGTACTTC. V is TRBV7-3 and J is TRBJ2-5, with D tentatively TRBD1 (6 bases). V was clipped by 5 bases and J by 4 bases, with 23 bases between them. Germline lookup yields CDR1 SGHTA and CDR2 FQGTGA. The CDR3 spans 17 residues.

This clonotype was seen many times. The chain is built from TRBV7-6 and TRBJ2-6; D unclear. V was cut by 0 bases and J by 1 base, with 13 bases left in between. Germline V gene data show CDR1 as SGHVS and CDR2 as FNYEAQ. CDR3 length equals 18 residues. This CDR3 reads CASSLALLRSSGANVLTF. For the CDR3, the DNA is TGTGCCAGCAGCTTAGCTTTGCTAAGGAGTTCTGGGGCCAACGTCCTGACTTTC.

This clonotype was recorded many times. V gene TRBV10-3 combines with J gene TRBJ2-3; 11 bases align to TRBD2. With 2 bases clipped from V and 2 bases from J, the junction kept 3 bases outside the gene matches. This CDR3 region has 16 residues. Germline assignment: CDR1 ENHRY and CDR2 SYGVKD. CDR3 coding DNA: TGTGCCATCAGTGAGGGACTAGCGGGCCTCACAGATACGCAGTATTTT. Translation: CAISEGLAGLTDTQYF.

The V and J genes are TRBV6-6 and TRBJ2-3; 8 nucleotides match TRBD1. V shed 2 bases, J shed 5 bases, and the junction held 9 bases outside the gene matches. Germline CDR1 reads MNHNY; CDR2 reads SVGAGI (reference sequence). The CDR3 has 16 amino acids. The CDR3 sequence: CASSYSASGTGDTQYF. CDR3 nucleotide sequence: TGTGCCAGCAGTTACAGCGCGTCAGGGACAGGAGATACGCAGTATTTT.

This clonotype was seen only a few times. The CDR3 sequence is CAGLTDPAPYNEQFF. The CDR3 DNA is TGTGCCGGTTTAACCGACCCCGCGCCCTACAATGAGCAGTTCTTC. The chain is built from TRBV2 and TRBJ2-1; D is undetermined. Germline V gene sequence: CDR1 SNHLY, CDR2 FYNNEI. The CDR3 runs to 15 residues. V lost 11 bases to trimming and J lost 2 bases, with 19 bases between them.

This clonotype was found many times. This chain joins TRBV5-4 and TRBJ2-1; D unclear. Germline assignment: CDR1 SGHNT and CDR2 YYREEE (reference sequence). This CDR3 region has 14 residues. V dropped 4 bases and J dropped 7 bases, with 15 bases sitting between them. CDR3 DNA: TGTGCCAGCAGCCTGGACGGGTTTAAGAATGAGCAGTTCTTC. Protein product: CASSLDGFKNEQFF.

CDR3 DNA: TGTGCCAGCAGTCCAGAGACAGGAGAAGAGACCCAGTACTTC. Translation gives CASSPETGEETQYF. The gene calls are TRBV12-3 or TRBV12-4 and TRBJ2-5; tentative D call: TRBD1 (6 bases). This CDR3 has 14 residues. Trimming left V 5 bases short and J 3 bases short, with 13 bases between.

V is TRBV28 and J is TRBJ1-5; 7 bases fit TRBD1. The CDR3 is 15 residues long. CDR1 and CDR2 (germline): MDHEN, SYDVKM. V gave up 8 bases and J gave up 3 bases; unmatched junction bases: 10. The CDR3 DNA reads TGTGCCAGCCATTCAGGGGGGCAGGACAATCAGCCCCAGCATTTT. This gives the protein CASHSGGQDNQPQHF.

The chain combines TRBV20-1 with TRBJ2-3, with 13 bases aligning to TRBD2. Germline CDR1 reads DFQATT; CDR2 reads SNEGSKA (reference sequence). V shed 0 bases, J shed 4 bases, and the junction held 4 bases outside the gene matches. The CDR3 has 16 amino acids. The CDR3 is CSAREGLAGAPDTQYF. In nucleotides, the CDR3 is TGCAGTGCTAGAGAAGGACTAGCGGGGGCCCCAGATACGCAGTATTTT.

The table lists this clonotype with many counts. V and J are TRBV7-2 and TRBJ2-1, with D unresolved. The CDR3 extends over 14 amino acids. Germline lookup yields CDR1 SGHTA and CDR2 FQGNSA. Trimming took 1 base from V and 0 from J, leaving 4 bases between them. CDR3 in DNA: TGTGCCAGCAGCTTAGTGCCCTCCTACAATGAGCAGTTCTTC. This translates into CASSLVPSYNEQFF.

The chain recombines TRBV11-3 with TRBJ2-1; D not certain. Trimming pared 0 bases from V and 0 bases from J, leaving 9 bases between. The CDR3 runs to 16 residues. The germline V gene encodes CDR1 SGHNT and CDR2 YENEEA. The CDR3 reads CASSLEGSSSYNEQFF. CDR3 bases: TGTGCCAGCAGCTTAGAGGGCAGTAGCTCCTACAATGAGCAGTTCTTC.

This chain connects TRBV10-3 to TRBJ2-5; 7 bases are shared with TRBD2. Germline CDR1 ENHRY, CDR2 SYGVKD. Trimming cost V 0 bases and J 2 bases; bases outside gene matches: 3. CDR3 length: 15 amino acids. DNA for the CDR3: TGTGCCATCAGTGAGTCGACGGGGGGACAAGAGACCCAGTACTTC. It specifies CAISESTGGQETQYF.

The chain carries TRBV20-1 and TRBJ2-7, with D possibly matching TRBD2 (6 bases). The CDR3 sequence is 16 residues long. Germline values: CDR1 DFQATT, CDR2 SNEGSKA (reference sequence). V was clipped by 6 bases and J by 2 bases, with 23 bases between them. The CDR3 DNA follows: TGCAGTGCCCCAATTCGGGGACTCCAAATCCCCTACGAGCAGTACTTC. Translating it yields CSAPIRGLQIPYEQYF.

This clonotype was seen only a few times. The CDR3 end shows no conserved phenylalanine or tryptophan, and so a read error is likely. Because the CDR3's place on the DNA is in doubt, the DNA is left out and the CDR3 is given as listed by TCRdb. V usage is TRBV10-3 and J usage is TRBJ2-1; the table assigns TRBD2, which was not confirmed against the DNA. CDR1 is ENHRY, CDR2 SYGVKD, per germline. The CDR3 is 13 residues long, ends included. The CDR3 protein is CAIKGLADMIQII.

V gene TRBV7-8 combines with J gene TRBJ1-2, with 9 nucleotides matching TRBD1. Trimming removed 6 bases from V and 4 bases from J; junction bases left unmatched: 3. From germline, CDR1 is SGHVS and CDR2 FQNEAQ. This CDR3 comprises 13 residues. In nucleotides, the CDR3 is TGTGCCAGCAGATTACAGGGGGCCTATGGCTACACCTTC. It yields the protein CASRLQGAYGYTF.

This clonotype was counted at least ten times. This chain joins TRBV12-3 or TRBV12-4 and TRBJ2-1, with unresolved D. With 1 base removed from V and 2 bases from J, the gap between germline ends came to 9 bases. There are 15 residues in the CDR3. The CDR3 is CASSLGAPPYNEQFF. The DNA of the CDR3 is TGTGCCAGCAGTTTAGGAGCTCCTCCCTACAATGAGCAGTTCTTC.

The rearrangement links TRBV4-1 to TRBJ1-2, with D tentatively TRBD1 (6 bases). Trimming cost V 1 base and J 5 bases, with 32 bases left between them. From germline, CDR1 is MGHRA and CDR2 YSYEKL. The CDR3 covers 21 residues. The CDR3 DNA is TGCGCCAGCAGCCAAGGATCTGGCGGGCTCGGGGGCCTTCAGGACTATTATGGCTACACCTTC. Encoded protein: CASSQGSGGLGGLQDYYGYTF.

This chain connects TRBV25-1 to TRBJ1-5, with D unresolved. Germline assignment: CDR1 MGHDK and CDR2 SYGVNS. V lost 4 bases, J lost 4 bases, and 8 bases lay in between. The CDR3 contains 13 residues. The CDR3 here is CASSVVGNQPQHF. DNA for the CDR3: TGTGCCAGCAGTGTTGTGGGGAATCAGCCCCAGCATTTT.

This sequence joins TRBV10-3 and TRBJ1-2; D possibly corresponds to TRBD1 (5 bases). V was shortened by 10 bases and J by 2 bases, with 8 bases between the two germline ends. The V gene's germline CDR1 is ENHRY and CDR2 SYGVKD. The CDR3 spans 11 residues. The CDR3: CATGLNYGYTF. CDR3 nucleotide sequence: TGTGCCACGGGGCTCAACTATGGCTACACCTTC.

This clonotype has ten or more counts. The CDR3 bases are TGTGCCAGCAGCCTCCCGGGAGTAGGTGAGCAGTACTTC. Amino acid sequence: CASSLPGVGEQYF. This sequence joins TRBV7-2 and TRBJ2-7; a weak D match, TRBD2 (6 bases). CDR3 length: 13 amino acids. CDR1 is SGHTA and CDR2 is FQGNSA in the germline V gene. The V and J ends lost 5 bases and 7 bases respectively, with 15 bases between them.

This clonotype was seen ten or more times. The chain links TRBV7-2 to TRBJ2-2; unclear D gene. V lost 5 bases to trimming and J lost 2 bases, with 6 bases between them. Germline loops: CDR1 SGHTA, CDR2 FQGNSA. This CDR3 region has 13 residues. CDR3 sequence reads: CASSLINTGELFF. The CDR3 DNA reads as TGTGCCAGCAGCCTGATTAACACCGGGGAGCTGTTTTTT.

V is TRBV6-2 or TRBV6-3 and J is TRBJ1-1; tentative D call: TRBD1 (6 bases). The CDR3 runs to 14 residues. V lost 7 bases and J 11 bases, leaving 23 bases between the germline ends. Per germline, CDR1 MNHEY and CDR2 SVGEGT. The CDR3 coding sequence is TGTGCCAGCAAGACCGCACGACAGGCTCCCATGGCTTTCTTT. This translates into CASKTARQAPMAFF.

This clonotype was seen a handful of times. The chain joins TRBV7-8 to TRBJ2-3; no firm D call. CDR1 and CDR2 from the germline V gene are SGHVS and FQNEAQ. The CDR3 spans 12 residues. Trimming pared 5 bases from V and 9 bases from J, leaving 12 bases between. The chain's CDR3 is CASSPPRVTQYF. The DNA for the CDR3 is TGTGCCAGCAGCCCCCCCCGTGTCACGCAGTATTTT.

This clonotype was recorded at least ten times. A read error may account for a junction end that differs from germline. This chain joins TRBV28 and TRBJ2-7; D is undetermined. CDR3 length equals 12 residues. The germline V gene has CDR1 MDHEN and CDR2 SYDVKM. The CDR3 loop is CASSLAGQAPTF. As DNA, the CDR3 is TGTGCCAGCAGTTTAGCCGGGCAGGCCCCCACTTTC.

This clonotype was observed a few times. This chain links TRBV12-5 with TRBJ2-1; a possible D gene is TRBD2 (6 bases). CDR1 is LGHNT, CDR2 FRNRAP, per germline. The CDR3 length is 14 residues. Trimming stripped 7 bases from V and 1 base from J, with 11 bases between. The CDR3 bases are TGTGCTAGTGTCTTGGGGGGATCCTACAATGAGCAGTTCTTC. Encoded protein: CASVLGGSYNEQFF.

The V gene is TRBV7-9, the J gene TRBJ1-1, with D possibly TRBD1 on 6 matching bases. Germline assignment: CDR1 SEHNR and CDR2 FQNEAQ (reference sequence). This CDR3 contains 13 residues. The ends were cut back, 5 bases at V and 6 bases at J, with 13 bases in the middle. CDR3 region: CASSLGQYSEAFF. For the CDR3, the DNA is TGTGCCAGCAGCCTTGGACAGTATTCTGAAGCTTTCTTT. Complete variable domain (other parts from reference TRBV7-9 and TRBJ1-1): DTGVSQNPRHKITKRGQNVTFRCDPISEHNRLYWYRQTLGQGPEFLTYFQNEAQLEKSRLLSDRFSAERPKGSFSTLEIQRTEQGDSAMYLCASSLGQYSEAFFGQGTRLTVV.

The chain employs TRBV5-6 and TRBJ1-5; possible D gene TRBD1, 5 bases. The germline gives CDR1 SGHDT, CDR2 YYEEEE. The germline V and J ends were trimmed by 1 base and 11 bases, with 13 bases remaining between them. This CDR3 comprises 13 residues. The CDR3 nucleotides are TGTGCCAGCAGCTTGCAGGGTCGAGGGGCCCAGCATTTT. Translating gives CASSLQGRGAQHF.

In its sample, this clonotype was seen a few times. The chain carries TRBV12-3 or TRBV12-4 and TRBJ2-7; D uncertain. This CDR3 region has 16 residues. Trimming left V 3 bases short and J 0 bases short, with 15 bases between. The CDR3, as DNA: TGTGCCAGCAGTTTCATTTCGGGCGGTTCCTCCTACGAGCAGTACTTC. Its translation is CASSFISGGSSYEQYF.